This T cell receptor beta chain is drawn from a study of CD8 T cells in Susac syndrome. The CDR3 totals 12 residues. After removal of 8 bases from V and 5 bases from J, the junction contained 2 bases not matched to a gene. The germline V gene has CDR1 WSHSY and CDR2 SAAADI. RNA was extracted with the RNeasy kit, and a quantity of about 0.45 to 1 ug was reverse transcribed using random hexamers. Multiplex immunoSEQ PCR targeted 54 Vbeta and 13 Jbeta TCR beta segments. Each CDR3 protein gets one entry after TCRdb re-called the immunoSEQ multiplex PCR reads with MiXCR. In the table there are 400,000 to 550,000 distinct CDR3 sequences, roughly 85% of which are singletons.

The chain joins TRBV10-2 to TRBJ2-1; 8 bases line up with TRBD2. What was sequenced was CD8+ T cells from PBMCs. This clonotype originated in a human donor with multiple sclerosis. The CDR3 is CASLRGDNEQFF. CDR3 in DNA: TGCGCCAGCTTGCGGGGGGACAATGAGCAGTTCTTC.